This T cell receptor (beta chain) emerged from a study of blood T cell repertoires in COVID-19. As for the study in general: There were acute and convalescent COVID-19 samples, and they came from the United States, Italy and Spain. T cells, B-cell-depleted T cells, or PBMCs provided the cDNA or gDNA that served as material.

The sample holds a few counts of this clone. As handled by the study authors: Estimated nucleated cell counts came from reference gene primer amplification. Produced via immunoSEQ multiplex PCR; TCRdb's table is partial and in-frame only. V and J calls and clone size are those listed in that table; D and trimming were worked out from the DNA. The sample shows over 250,000 clones, more than 75% of them seen only once. The material sequenced was peripheral blood. The receptor's source is a woman aged 50 to 65 with acute or convalescent COVID-19.

The CDR3 DNA reads TGCAGCGCCCACAGGGGCGGCGGTGAAGCTTTCTTT. Protein: CSAHRGGGEAFF. The genes are TRBV29-1 and TRBJ1-1, with TRBD1 matching 7 bases. Germline V gene data show CDR1 as SQVTM and CDR2 as ANQGSEA. Trimming removed 7 bases from V and 7 bases from J; junction bases left unmatched: 9. The CDR3 covers 12 residues.